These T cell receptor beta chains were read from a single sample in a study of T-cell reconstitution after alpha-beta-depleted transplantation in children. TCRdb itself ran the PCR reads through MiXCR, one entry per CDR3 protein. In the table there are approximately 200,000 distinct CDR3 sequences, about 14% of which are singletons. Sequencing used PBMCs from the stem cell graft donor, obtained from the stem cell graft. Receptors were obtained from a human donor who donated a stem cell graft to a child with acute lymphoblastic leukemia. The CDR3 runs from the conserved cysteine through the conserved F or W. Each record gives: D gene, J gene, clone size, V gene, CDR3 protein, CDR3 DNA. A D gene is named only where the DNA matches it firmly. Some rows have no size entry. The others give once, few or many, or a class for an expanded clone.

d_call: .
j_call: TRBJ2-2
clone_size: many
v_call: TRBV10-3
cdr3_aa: CAISGSGTPWYTGELFF
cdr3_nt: TGTGCCATCAGTGGCTCCGGGACACCCTGGTACACCGGGGAGCTGTTTTTT

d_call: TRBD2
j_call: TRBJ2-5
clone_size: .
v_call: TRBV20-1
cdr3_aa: CSARDRTSVAETQYF
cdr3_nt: TGCAGTGCTCGAGACCGGACTAGCGTTGCGGAGACCCAGTACTTC

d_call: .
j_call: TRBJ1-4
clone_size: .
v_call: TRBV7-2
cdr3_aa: CASSLRRGNEKLFF
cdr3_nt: TGTGCCAGCAGCTTAAGGAGGGGGAATGAAAAACTGTTTTTT

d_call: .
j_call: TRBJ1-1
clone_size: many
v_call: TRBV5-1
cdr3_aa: CASSLGEQVTEAFF
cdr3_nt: TGCGCCAGCAGCTTGGGGGAACAGGTCACTGAAGCTTTCTTT

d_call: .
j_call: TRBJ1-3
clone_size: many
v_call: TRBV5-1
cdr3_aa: CASSLNLGQQRNTIYF
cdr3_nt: TGCGCCAGCAGCTTAAACCTAGGACAACAACGAAACACCATATATTTT

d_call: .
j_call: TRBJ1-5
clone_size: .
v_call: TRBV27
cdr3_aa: CASSSSGQLYSNQPQHF
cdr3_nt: TGTGCCAGCAGTTCAAGCGGGCAGCTATATAGCAATCAGCCCCAGCATTTT

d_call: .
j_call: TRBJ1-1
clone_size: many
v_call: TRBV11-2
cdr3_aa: CASSKGTGTGTEAFF
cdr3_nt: TGTGCCAGCAGCAAAGGGACGGGGACGGGCACTGAAGCTTTCTTT

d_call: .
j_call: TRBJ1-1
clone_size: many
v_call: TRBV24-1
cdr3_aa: CATSDSGDFAATEAFF
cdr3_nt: TGTGCCACCAGTGATTCGGGGGATTTCGCGGCCACTGAAGCTTTCTTT

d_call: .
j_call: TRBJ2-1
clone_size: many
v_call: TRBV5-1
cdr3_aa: CASSLWLAVNLNEQFF
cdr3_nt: TGCGCCAGCAGCTTGTGGCTAGCAGTGAATCTCAATGAGCAGTTCTTC

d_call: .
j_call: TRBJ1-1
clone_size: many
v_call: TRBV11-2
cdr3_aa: CASSLDTGVGKAFF
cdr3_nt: TGTGCCAGCAGCTTAGATACCGGGGTCGGGAAAGCTTTCTTT

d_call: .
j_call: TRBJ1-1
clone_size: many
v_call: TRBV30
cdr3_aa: CAWSVTGLNTEAFF
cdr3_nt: TGTGCCTGGAGTGTCACAGGGCTGAACACTGAAGCTTTCTTT

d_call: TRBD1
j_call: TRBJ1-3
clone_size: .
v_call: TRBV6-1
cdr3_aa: CASSGQGRESGNTIYF
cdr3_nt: TGTGCCAGCAGTGGACAGGGAAGGGAGTCTGGAAACACCATATATTTT

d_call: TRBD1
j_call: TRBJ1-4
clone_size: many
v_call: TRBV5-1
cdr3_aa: CASSSGGSEKLFF
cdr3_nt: TGCGCCAGCAGCTCAGGGGGCTCAGAAAAACTGTTTTTT

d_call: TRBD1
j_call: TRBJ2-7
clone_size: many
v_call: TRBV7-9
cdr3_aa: CASSTRDRASYEQYF
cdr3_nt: TGTGCCAGCAGCACCCGGGACAGGGCCTCCTACGAGCAGTACTTC

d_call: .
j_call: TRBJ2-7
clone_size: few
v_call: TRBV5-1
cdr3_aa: CASSSGERYSFYEQYF
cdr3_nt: TGCGCCAGCAGCTCCGGCGAGAGATACAGCTTCTACGAGCAGTACTTC